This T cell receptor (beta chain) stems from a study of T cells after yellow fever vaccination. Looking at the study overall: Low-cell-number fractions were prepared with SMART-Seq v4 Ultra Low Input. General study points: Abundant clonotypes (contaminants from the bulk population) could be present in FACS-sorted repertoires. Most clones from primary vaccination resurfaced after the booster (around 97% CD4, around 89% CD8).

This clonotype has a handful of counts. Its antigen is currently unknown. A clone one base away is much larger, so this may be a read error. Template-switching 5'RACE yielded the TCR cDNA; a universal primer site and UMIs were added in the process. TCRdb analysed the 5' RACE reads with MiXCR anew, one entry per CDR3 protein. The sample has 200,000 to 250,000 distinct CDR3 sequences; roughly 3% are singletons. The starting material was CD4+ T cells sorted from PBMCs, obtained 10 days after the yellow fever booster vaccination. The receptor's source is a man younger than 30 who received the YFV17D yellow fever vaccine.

The CDR3 coding sequence is TGTGCCAGCAAGAGGTACACCGGGGAGCTGTTTTTT. Protein: CASKRYTGELFF. This chain links TRBV5-5 with TRBJ2-2; D uncertain. The length of the CDR3 is 12 residues. Trimming shortened V by 6 bases and J by 3 bases, and 6 bases separated the two germline ends. In germline, CDR1 is SGHKS, CDR2 YYEKEE (reference sequence).